This TCR beta chain is drawn from a study of cytomegalovirus exposure and HLA in healthy donors. Study in general: Within the Caucasian-associated ancestry cluster were about 81% of the roughly 400 genotyped donors. Findings and caveats of the study: In a later analysis, TCR beta V- and J-gene trimming was associated with a missense DCLRE1C variant. Published work reported that the classifier diagnosed cytomegalovirus status with high specificity and sensitivity.

The germline V gene encodes CDR1 SNHLY and CDR2 FYNNEI. This CDR3 has 14 residues. The trim removed 5 bases at V and 5 bases at J, leaving 6 bases unmatched. On this clone: Antigen: not known.

PCR employed 60 Vbeta and 13 Jbeta primers. Profiled with immunoSEQ multiplex PCR; TCRdb holds only in-frame clones, not every one. In the table there are around 120,000 clones, 70% to 85% of which are singletons. The specimen was PBMCs. The sequence was obtained from a man between 45 and 60 years old in good health and CMV-seronegative. The chain combines TRBV2 with TRBJ1-5; TRBD1 aligns across 7 bases. The CDR3 protein is CASSRQGPDQPQHF. The CDR3 bases are TGTGCCAGCAGTAGACAGGGACCCGATCAGCCCCAGCATTTT.